These 13 T cell receptor beta chains share one sample of origin, sequenced in a study of blood T cells in healthy people across ages. A sample-barcoded 5' primer and a J-beta primer mix were used in a second PCR of roughly 6 to 11 cycles. TCRdb analysed the 5' RACE reads with MiXCR anew, one entry per CDR3 protein. The table records hundreds of thousands of distinct CDR3 sequences, about 30% of them present only once. The sample taken for sequencing was blood. The origin of the receptors is a woman of 80 years or more in good health.

This clonotype has only a few counts. Possible read error: a much larger clone is one base away. The chain uses TRBV20-1 and TRBJ2-7; 7 nucleotides align to TRBD1. The CDR3 is 16 amino acids. V dropped 5 bases and J dropped 8; count of bases not matched to a gene: 21. Germline lookup yields CDR1 DFQATT and CDR2 SNEGSKA (reference sequence). For the CDR3, the DNA is TGCAGTGCTCAGAAGGATGGGACAGCCTTTGGCAATAAGCAGTACTTC. Translated, it gives CSAQKDGTAFGNKQYF.

This clonotype was seen ten or more times. CDR3 sequence (DNA): TGTGCCAGCACCCAGGGGCTGGGCGATACGCAGTATTTT. Encoded protein: CASTQGLGDTQYF. The chain links TRBV11-2 to TRBJ2-3; D possibly corresponds to TRBD1 (6 bases). V lost 7 bases to trimming and J lost 6 bases, with 14 bases between them. The CDR3 has 13 residues. CDR1 SGHAT and CDR2 FQNNGV come from the germline V gene.

In this sample, this clonotype turned up many times. V and J are TRBV7-2 and TRBJ2-7, with a possible D match to TRBD2 (6 bases). This CDR3 has 14 residues. Trimming stripped 4 bases from V and 2 bases from J, with 12 bases between. Germline CDR1 SGHTA, CDR2 FQGNSA. This CDR3 is CASSSVGGTYEQYF. CDR3 nucleotides: TGTGCCAGCAGCTCAGTTGGGGGGACCTACGAGCAGTACTTC.

A word on this clonotype: The junction departs from germline at one end; a sequencing error may be responsible. The rearrangement links TRBV5-1 to TRBJ1-6, with D hard to call. The germline CDR1 and CDR2 sequences are SGHRS and YFSETQ. The CDR3 spans 15 residues. This CDR3 is CASSLQTSYNSLLHF. CDR3 in DNA: TGCGCCAGCAGCTTGCAGACCTCCTATAATTCACTCCTCCACTTT.

This clonotype has a count of ten or more. The chain joins TRBV7-2 to TRBJ1-2, with D tentatively TRBD1 (6 bases). Germline V gene sequence: CDR1 SGHTA, CDR2 FQGNSA. This CDR3 contains 16 residues. Trimming cost V 1 base and J 4 bases, with 16 bases left between them. The CDR3 sequence is CASSLGLPGTSYGYTF. The CDR3, as DNA: TGTGCCAGCAGCTTAGGGCTTCCCGGGACAAGCTATGGCTACACCTTC.

The rearrangement joins TRBV5-1 to TRBJ1-1, with 10 bases that match TRBD1. CDR1 SGHRS and CDR2 YFSETQ come from the germline V gene. Unmatched junction bases numbered 12, after V lost 0 bases and J lost 4 bases. The CDR3 has 18 residues. The CDR3 region is CASSLAGTGVGFGTEAFF. The CDR3 bases are TGCGCCAGCAGCTTGGCCGGGACAGGGGTTGGTTTCGGCACTGAAGCTTTCTTT.

This clonotype was seen a few times. The chain carries TRBV27 and TRBJ2-2; D gene unclear. V lost 8 bases and J lost 2, with 15 bases in between. There are 15 residues in the CDR3. CDR1 MNHEY and CDR2 SMNVEV come from the germline V gene (reference sequence). CDR3 in DNA: TGTGCCAGCGGCCAGGACGGCCGAAACACCGGGGAGCTGTTTTTT. It yields the protein CASGQDGRNTGELFF.

At least ten counts were recorded for this clonotype. V usage is TRBV7-2 and J usage is TRBJ2-5; D may match TRBD1 or TRBD2 (6 bases each). The CDR3 is 15 amino acids. The germline V gene has CDR1 SGHTA and CDR2 FQGNSA. V lost 1 base to trimming and J lost 4 bases, with 13 bases between them. In nucleotides, the CDR3 is TGTGCCAGCAGCTTAGGCGAAGGGGGAGGAGAGACCCAGTACTTC. Its protein is CASSLGEGGGETQYF.

J is TRBJ1-6 and V is TRBV20-1, with D perhaps matching TRBD1 (5 bases). CDR1 DFQATT and CDR2 SNEGSKA come from the germline V gene (reference sequence). V gave up 1 base and J gave up 8 bases, with 9 bases separating them. This CDR3 is 13 amino acids long. The CDR3 DNA sequence: TGCAGTGCTAGAGGGGGGACGGATTCACCCCTCCACTTT. Its protein product is CSARGGTDSPLHF.

This clonotype occurred many times. The CDR3 DNA reads TGTGCCAGCAGCGGGGGGACAGGGGGCACTGAAGCTTTCTTT. Residues: CASSGGTGGTEAFF. The chain couples TRBV5-5 to TRBJ1-1; TRBD1 matches 11 bases. The CDR3 is 14 residues long. The germline gives CDR1 SGHKS, CDR2 YYEKEE (reference sequence). The V gene end was trimmed by 4 bases and the J gene end by 4 bases; junction bases not matched to a gene: 3.

The chain combines TRBV20-1 with TRBJ2-3; no firm D call. The CDR3 is 12 amino acids. The ends were cut back, 6 bases at V and 0 bases at J, with 7 bases in the middle. CDR1 is DFQATT and CDR2 is SNEGSKA in the germline V gene (reference sequence). CDR3 sequence: CSAPDSTDTQYF. CDR3 DNA sequence: TGCAGTGCCCCGGACAGCACAGATACGCAGTATTTT.

This clonotype appeared many times. The rearrangement links TRBV12-3 or TRBV12-4 to TRBJ2-1; the match to TRBD2 covers 11 bases. The CDR3 contains 15 residues. Trimming removed 5 bases from V and 4 bases from J; junction bases left unmatched: 4. As DNA, the CDR3 is TGTGCCAGCAGTATCGGGACTAGCGGTTACAATGAGCAGTTCTTC. Translation: CASSIGTSGYNEQFF.

This clonotype was seen repeatedly, ten times or more. The V call is TRBV24-1, the J call TRBJ2-5, with 12 bases aligning to TRBD2. Per the germline V gene, CDR1 is KGHDR and CDR2 is SFDVKD. V lost 5 bases and J lost 2; bases outside the gene matches: 5. This CDR3 has 16 residues. The CDR3 DNA follows: TGTGCCACCAGTGCTAGCGGGGGGGCGACACAAGAGACCCAGTACTTC. Encoded protein: CATSASGGATQETQYF.